Sequencing of this T cell receptor (beta chain) was carried out in a study of blood T cell repertoires in COVID-19. Per the germline V gene, CDR1 is SGDLS and CDR2 is YYNGEE. With V trimmed by 4 bases and J by 1 base, 4 bases remained unmatched. This CDR3 region has 14 residues. This clone has only one observation. Libraries were prepared by immunoSEQ multiplex PCR; TCRdb keeps only in-frame clonotypes and omits some of them. Among about 140,000 clones listed, over 80% were seen once. V usage is TRBV9 and J usage is TRBJ2-5, with 7 bases matching TRBD2. The receptor was isolated from a man between 60 and 75 years old who had recovered from COVID-19. Source material: PBMCs or T cells enriched from blood (not recorded which). CDR3 region: CASSSGLTQETQYF. The CDR3 DNA reads as TGTGCCAGCAGCTCGGGACTAACCCAAGAGACCCAGTACTTC.